This T cell receptor (beta chain) was sequenced during a study of cytomegalovirus exposure and HLA in healthy donors. Study-wide background: Earlier, fewer than 130 million unique TCR beta sequences were recovered from roughly 180 million T cells by an analysis.

Comment on this clone: Its antigen is undetermined.

Regarding the study as a whole: Later work found most CMV-associated TCR beta chains apparently HLA-restricted. What TCR beta sequences reportedly achieved was accurate prediction of HLA-A and HLA-B alleles in most subjects.

The PCR used 60 Vbeta and 13 Jbeta primers. The data were produced by immunoSEQ multiplex PCR, yet TCRdb's version contains in-frame clones alone and is incomplete. The data hold about 130,000 clones, with more than 70% observed a single time. V gave up 8 bases and J gave up 0 bases, with 11 bases separating them. The CDR3 runs 13 residues. Germline V lookup: CDR1 MNHEY, CDR2 SMNVEV (reference sequence). This TCR came from a male donor in good health and CMV-seronegative. The gene calls are TRBV27 and TRBJ2-7, with a tentative D call TRBD2 (5 bases). What was sequenced was PBMCs. This chain's CDR3 is CASRGLTSYEQYF. In DNA, the CDR3 is TGTGCCAGCCGGGGTCTTACCTCCTACGAGCAGTACTTC.